The 11 T cell receptor beta chains in this list originate from one sample, sequenced in a study of identical twins. Via MiXCR, TCRdb re-called the 5' RACE reads, giving one row per CDR3 protein. The sample holds under 300,000 distinct CDR3 sequences, around 8.8% seen once. These data were also filed under a second study, of yellow fever vaccine responses in identical twins.

What was sequenced was CD8+ T cells sorted from blood. The receptors were gathered from a woman between 18 and 30 years old in good health.

This rearrangement joins TRBV24-1 to TRBJ2-3; D might be TRBD2 (7 bases). V lost 4 bases, J lost 3 bases, and 16 bases lay in between. The CDR3 has 16 residues. The germline V gene encodes CDR1 KGHDR and CDR2 SFDVKD. The CDR3 DNA is TGTGCCACCAGTGACCGTATAGGGAGGGGGACAGATACGCAGTATTTT. This sequence encodes CATSDRIGRGTDTQYF.

This clonotype was found a few times. The J gene is TRBJ2-7, the V gene TRBV5-6, with a weak D call TRBD1 (6 bases). Germline V gene sequence: CDR1 SGHDT, CDR2 YYEEEE. Trimming took off 3 bases at V and 5 bases at J, with 15 bases between the two ends. The CDR3 sequence is 14 residues long. The CDR3 DNA reads as TGTGCCAGCAGCTCGAGTGCTACAGGGAACGAGCAGTACTTC. It codes for CASSSSATGNEQYF.

In its sample, this clonotype was seen many times. The gene calls are TRBV11-1 and TRBJ2-1; 13 bases align to TRBD2. Trimming cost V 2 bases and J 4 bases; bases outside gene matches: 8. Germline loops: CDR1 SGHAT, CDR2 FQDESV (reference sequence). The CDR3 sequence is 18 residues long. CDR3 nucleotides: TGTGCCAGCAGCTTACCGACTAGCGGGAGGCCATCATACAATGAGCAGTTCTTC. The encoded protein is CASSLPTSGRPSYNEQFF.

The chain recombines TRBV12-3 or TRBV12-4 with TRBJ2-2, with D hard to call. V was trimmed by 3 bases and J by 3 bases, leaving 11 bases between them. The CDR3 contains 15 residues. DNA of the CDR3: TGTGCCAGCAGTTTCCTGAAGAAAGACACCGGGGAGCTGTTTTTT. Residues: CASSFLKKDTGELFF.

The chain links TRBV7-2 to TRBJ2-3; D is unresolved. This CDR3 region has 15 residues. Germline values: CDR1 SGHTA, CDR2 FQGNSA. Trimming pared 5 bases from V and 1 base from J, leaving 13 bases between. CDR3 amino acids: CASSLLWSGTDTQYF. CDR3 sequence (DNA): TGTGCCAGCAGCCTTTTATGGTCTGGCACAGATACGCAGTATTTT. Using reference TRBV7-2 and TRBJ2-3 for the parts outside the CDR3, the full variable domain is GAGVSQSPSNKVTEKGKDVELRCDPISGHTALYWYRQSLGQGLEFLIYFQGNSAPDKSGLPSDRFSAERTGGSVSTLTIQRTQQEDSAVYLCASSLLWSGTDTQYFGPGTRLTVL.

The J gene is TRBJ2-5, the V gene TRBV7-8, with no clear D. The CDR3 loop spans 14 amino acids. Trimming removed 2 bases at V and 5 bases at J, with 12 bases between. Per germline, CDR1 SGHVS and CDR2 FQNEAQ. The chain's CDR3 is CASSLPSLVETQYF. The CDR3 nucleotides are TGTGCCAGCAGCTTACCTTCGCTAGTCGAGACCCAGTACTTC.

V usage is TRBV4-2 and J usage is TRBJ1-1; tentatively, D is TRBD1 (6 bases). This CDR3 spans 15 amino acids. Trimming removed 1 base at V and 0 bases at J, with 9 bases between. From germline, CDR1 is LGHNA and CDR2 YNFKEQ. The CDR3 here is CASSQGTAMNTEAFF. The CDR3 nucleotides are TGTGCCAGCAGCCAAGGGACAGCGATGAACACTGAAGCTTTCTTT.

This clonotype was counted many times. The V call is TRBV20-1, the J call TRBJ2-7, with 12 bases that match TRBD2. CDR3 length: 16 amino acids. The ends lost 1 base at V and 5 bases at J; junction bases unmatched: 9. The germline V gene has CDR1 DFQATT and CDR2 SNEGSKA (reference sequence). The CDR3 coding sequence is TGCAGTGCTAGAGGTTCAGGACTAGCGGGAATCCACGAGCAGTACTTC. It yields the protein CSARGSGLAGIHEQYF.

The chain joins TRBV6-4 to TRBJ2-1, with TRBD2 matching over 11 bases. The CDR3 totals 16 residues. With 6 bases clipped from V and 5 bases from J, the junction kept 9 bases outside the gene matches. The germline V gene has CDR1 MRHNA and CDR2 SNTAGT. CDR3 in DNA: TGTGCCAGCAGCTTAACTAGCGGGAGTGGGAACAATGAGCAGTTCTTC. Residues: CASSLTSGSGNNEQFF.

This clonotype was seen only a few times. The genes are TRBV29-1 and TRBJ2-2; D is ambiguous. Germline lookup yields CDR1 SQVTM and CDR2 ANQGSEA. Trimming took 2 bases from V and 7 from J, leaving 2 bases between them. CDR3 length equals 10 residues. As DNA, the CDR3 is TGCAGCGTTGAAATCGGGGAGCTGTTTTTT. Translating gives CSVEIGELFF.

This clonotype was picked up a small number of times. This sequence joins TRBV7-9 and TRBJ2-1; no clear D. This CDR3 contains 11 residues. Trimming took off 4 bases at V and 14 bases at J, with 12 bases between the two ends. Germline V CDR1 and CDR2: SEHNR, FQNEAQ (reference sequence). The CDR3 region has the DNA TGTGCCAGCAGCTCATTAGCAGGAGAGTTCTTC. It is translated as CASSSLAGEFF.